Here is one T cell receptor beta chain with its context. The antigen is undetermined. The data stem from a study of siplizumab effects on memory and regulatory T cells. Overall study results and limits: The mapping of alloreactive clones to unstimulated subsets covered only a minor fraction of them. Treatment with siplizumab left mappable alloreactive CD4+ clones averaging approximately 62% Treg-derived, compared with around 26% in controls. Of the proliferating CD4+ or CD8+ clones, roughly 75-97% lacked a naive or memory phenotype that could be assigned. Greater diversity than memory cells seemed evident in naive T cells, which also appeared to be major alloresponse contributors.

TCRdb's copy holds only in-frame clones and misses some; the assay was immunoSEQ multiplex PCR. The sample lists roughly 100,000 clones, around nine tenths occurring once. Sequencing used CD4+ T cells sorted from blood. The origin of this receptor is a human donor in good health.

CDR3 bases: TGTGCCAGTTCAAACGACGGGACAGATACGCAGTATTTT. Protein sequence: CASSNDGTDTQYF. This chain links TRBV19 with TRBJ2-3; D ambiguous. The CDR3 extends over 13 amino acids. V gave up 8 bases and J gave up 3 bases, with 12 bases separating them. Germline-derived CDR1 and CDR2 are LNHDA and SQIVND (reference sequence). Supplemented by reference TRBV19 and TRBJ2-3, the full variable domain reads DGGITQSPKYLFRKEGQNVTLSCEQNLNHDAMYWYRQDPGQGLRLIYYSQIVNDFQKGDIAEGYSVSREKKESFPLTVTSAQKNPTAFYLCASSNDGTDTQYFGPGTRLTVL.